This TCR beta chain derives from a study of identical twins. Whole-study results and caveats: Within cord blood, abundant beta clonotypes carried fewer insertions, but memory repertoires showed no such trend. Conclusions were drawn cross-sectionally by statistical analysis, without following the same donors. Within beta out-of-frame sequences, the excess sharing observed between twins was weaker.

A universal primer site was created by template switching, with the cDNA bearing unique molecular identifiers. TCRdb used MiXCR to reprocess the 5' RACE reads, holding one entry per CDR3 protein. Of roughly 710,000 distinct CDR3 sequences in the sample, approximately 6% were seen once. This clonotype has just a few counts. Its specificity is not known. This CDR3 spans 15 amino acids. With V trimmed by 5 bases and J by 6 bases, 10 bases remained unmatched. Germline V gene sequence: CDR1 DFQATT, CDR2 SNEGSKA (reference sequence). The sequencing input was naive T cells sorted from blood. The V gene is TRBV20-1, the J gene TRBJ2-3; 11 bases agree with TRBD2. The source is a man aged 18 to 30 in good health. For the CDR3, the DNA is TGCAGTGCTCTCCCTTCGACTAGCGGGATGGATACGCAGTATTTT. This sequence encodes CSALPSTSGMDTQYF.